This T cell receptor beta chain came from a study of T cells after yellow fever vaccination. Study background: Preparation used SMART-Seq v4 Ultra Low Input for the low-cell-number fractions.

Germline CDR1 and CDR2: MNHEY and SVGAGI. The CDR3 is 16 amino acids. V was pared by 1 base and J by 0 bases, with 9 bases between. In this sample, this clonotype turned up a few times. Its antigen is still unknown. Whole-study results and caveats: Post-booster repertoires again held most primary-vaccination clones (about 96% CD4, around 90% CD8). Overall, a small share of clonotypes was seen in both CD4 and CD8 compartments.

In making TCR cDNA, 5'RACE template switching added a universal primer site and UMIs to it. TCRdb re-called the 5' RACE reads through MiXCR, storing one row per CDR3 protein. The sample consists of roughly 340,000 distinct CDR3 sequences, 8.7% of them appearing once. Sequencing was performed on PBMCs, taken on the day of the first yellow fever vaccination. The gene calls are TRBV6-5 and TRBJ2-2, with D perhaps assigned TRBD1 or TRBD2 (5 bases each). The TCR originated in a man between 18 and 29 years old who received the YFV17D yellow fever vaccine. The CDR3 protein is CASSYYGTTNTGELFF. The CDR3 DNA follows: TGTGCCAGCAGTTACTATGGGACCACGAACACCGGGGAGCTGTTTTTT.